The rows below give T cell receptor beta chains drawn from one sample of a study of cytomegalovirus exposure and HLA in healthy donors. Repertoires were generated with immunoSEQ multiplex PCR, while TCRdb's copy carries only in-frame clones and drops some. Its listing shows 80,000 or so clones. The sequencing sample was made of PBMCs. These receptors all come from a man aged 45-65 years in good health and CMV-seropositive. Both conserved end residues are part of each CDR3. The D gene is left open where the match is weak.

>NA|TRBJ1-2|TRBV6-4
TGTGCCAGCAGTGAAGCAGGGTCCTATGGCTACACCTTC
CASSEAGSYGYTF
>NA|TRBJ2-3|TRBV11-2
TGTGCCAGCAGCTTTCGAGATGGTACGGGTGCAGATACGCAGTATTTT
CASSFRDGTGADTQYF
>TRBD1|TRBJ1-2|TRBV5-1
TGCGCCAGCAGCATCGGACAGGCTGTCTATGGCTACACCTTC
CASSIGQAVYGYTF
>NA|TRBJ2-1|TRBV5-1
TGCGCCAGCAGCTTGAGACAGGCGAGGGAAGGGGAGCAGTTCTTC
CASSLRQAREGEQFF
>NA|TRBJ2-1|TRBV6-1
TGTGCCAGCAGTTTCGACTGGAGCTCCTACAATGAGCAGTTCTTC
CASSFDWSSYNEQFF
>NA|TRBJ1-1|TRBV18
TGTGCCAGCTCACCCGAGATCCGAGGGAAGAACACTGAAGCTTTCTTT
CASSPEIRGKNTEAFF
>NA|TRBJ1-6|TRBV6-1
TGTGCCAGCAGTGAACTACGGACTGCTGGGAGCTCCTATAATTCACCCCTCCACTTT
CASSELRTAGSSYNSPLHF
>NA|TRBJ1-2|TRBV18
TGTGCCAGCTCTCCCTCCGGGACTGCCTATGGCTACACCTTC
CASSPSGTAYGYTF
>TRBD1|TRBJ1-2|TRBV6-6
TGTGCCAGCAGTTACCAAACAGGGGGCAACGGCTACACCTTC
CASSYQTGGNGYTF
>NA|TRBJ2-5|TRBV30
TGTGCCTGGAGTACGGGACACGGGACCCAGTACTTC
CAWSTGHGTQYF
>TRBD2|TRBJ2-5|TRBV30
TGTGCCTGGAGAACAGCGGGGGGGCCCGGGACCCAGTACTTC
CAWRTAGGPGTQYF
>TRBD2|TRBJ2-5|TRBV6-1
TGTGCCAGCAGTGCCGGCTTCGGGGGGGCCGGAGAGACCCAGTACTTC
CASSAGFGGAGETQYF
>NA|TRBJ1-2|TRBV5-1
TGCGCCAGCAGCTTGGAAGAACTTTATGGCTACACCTTC
CASSLEELYGYTF
>NA|TRBJ1-6|TRBV27
TGTGCCAGCAGTTGGTCGGCAGGCAGCTCCTATAATTCACCCCTCCACTTT
CASSWSAGSSYNSPLHF
>NA|TRBJ1-2|TRBV4-1
TGCGCCAGCAGTCGACCGGGTTCAGAGTATGGCTACACCTTC
CASSRPGSEYGYTF
>TRBD1|TRBJ1-2|TRBV28
TGTGCCAGCAGTTCCCCGACAGGGCTACGTGGCTACACCTTC
CASSSPTGLRGYTF
>NA|TRBJ1-1|TRBV20-1
TGCAGTGCTAGGTATTCTGAAGCTTTCTTT
CSARYSEAFF
>NA|TRBJ1-3|TRBV15
TGTGCCACCAGCATTTCAGGGTTCTCTGGAAACACCATATATTTT
CATSISGFSGNTIYF
>TRBD2|TRBJ2-2|TRBV19
TGTGCCAGTAGTTTTAGGACTAGCGGGAACACCGGGGAGCTGTTTTTT
CASSFRTSGNTGELFF
>TRBD1|TRBJ1-1|TRBV7-3
TGTGCCAGCAGCTCACAGGGGACCACTGAAGCTTTCTTT
CASSSQGTTEAFF
>NA|TRBJ2-6|TRBV4-1
TGCGCCAGCAGCCAAGATATGGGAGGCCAAGGGGGCGTTAGCTCTGGGGCCAACGTCCTGACTTTC
CASSQDMGGQGGVSSGANVLTF
>TRBD1|TRBJ2-7|TRBV5-1
TGCGCCAGCAGCTTGGGGGACAGGGGGGGCGAGCAGTACTTC
CASSLGDRGGEQYF
>NA|TRBJ1-3|TRBV7-9
TGTGCCAGCAGCCACGACAGTACTGGAAACACCATATATTTT
CASSHDSTGNTIYF
>TRBD1|TRBJ1-1|TRBV6-6
TGTGCCAGCAGGACCGGGACAGGGCGGAACACTGAAGCTTTCTTT
CASRTGTGRNTEAFF
>TRBD1|TRBJ1-2|TRBV19
TGTGCCAGTAGCGGACAGGGGAACTATGGCTACACCTTC
CASSGQGNYGYTF
>NA|TRBJ1-2|TRBV5-6
TGTGCCAGCAGCTTGCGACAGATTAACTATGGCTACACCTTC
CASSLRQINYGYTF
>TRBD1|TRBJ1-2|TRBV11-2
TGTGCCAGCAGCCGTATAGGACAGGGAGAGTATGGCTACACCTTC
CASSRIGQGEYGYTF
>TRBD2|TRBJ2-5|TRBV4-1
TGCGCCAGCAGCCTCAGCCCAGAGCGGGGGGCCCAAGAGACCCAGTACTTC
CASSLSPERGAQETQYF
>TRBD1|TRBJ2-1|TRBV4-1
TGCGCCAGCAGCCGCGGACAGGGGGTGTTCAATGAGCAGTTCTTC
CASSRGQGVFNEQFF
>NA|TRBJ1-2|TRBV7-2
TGTGCCAGCAGCTCCACGGCTTGGCAGGGGTCCTATGGCTACACCTTC
CASSSTAWQGSYGYTF
>TRBD1|TRBJ2-2|TRBV29-1
TGCAGCGGATCGACAGGGGGCGACACCGGGGAGCTGTTTTTT
CSGSTGGDTGELFF
>TRBD1|TRBJ1-1|TRBV7-9
TGTGCCAGCAGCTTAGGACAGGGGTTGAACACTGAAGCTTTCTTT
CASSLGQGLNTEAFF
>NA|TRBJ1-5|TRBV19
TGTGCCAGTAGTATAATCCCCCAGGGGATACATCAGCCCCAGCATTTT
CASSIIPQGIHQPQHF
>NA|TRBJ1-2|TRBV7-9
TGTGCCAGCAGCCTCCCCCGTTACAGGGCGGGTAACTATGGCTACACCTTC
CASSLPRYRAGNYGYTF
>NA|TRBJ1-6|TRBV6-1
TGTGCCAGCAGCAGGGAGGGGGATTCACCCCTCCACTTT
CASSREGDSPLHF
>NA|TRBJ2-2|TRBV19
TGTGCCAGTAGGGGCGGGGACAGTATAGCCGGGGAGCTGTTTTTT
CASRGGDSIAGELFF
>NA|TRBJ1-3|TRBV7-9
TGTGCCAGCAGCTACCGGGACACTGGAAACACCATATATTTT
CASSYRDTGNTIYF
>TRBD1|TRBJ1-1|TRBV6-1
TGTGCCAGCAGTGAAGCTAGTAAGGGACAGGGGCTCACCGAAGCTTTCTTT
CASSEASKGQGLTEAFF
>TRBD2|TRBJ2-3|TRBV27
TGTGCCAGCAGTTCCCCCCTAGCGGGAGGGCTGGATACGCAGTATTTT
CASSSPLAGGLDTQYF
>TRBD1|TRBJ2-7|TRBV7-2
TGTGCCAGCAGCTATTCTGGGACAGGGGGAAACCCCGAGCAGTACTTC
CASSYSGTGGNPEQYF
>TRBD1|TRBJ1-4|TRBV2
TGTGCCAGCAGGCCTTGGACAGGGCTTTCCCTGCAACTCTTTTTT
CASRPWTGLSLQLFF
>NA|TRBJ2-3|TRBV5-1
TGCGCCAGCAGCTTGGGGGCAGATCCTTTCACAGATACGCAGTATTTT
CASSLGADPFTDTQYF
>NA|TRBJ2-7|TRBV4-1
TGCGCCAGCAGCCAAGGGGCCGCTTCCTACGAGCAGTACTTC
CASSQGAASYEQYF
>NA|TRBJ1-3|TRBV5-6
TGTGCCAACAGCATTACTGGAAACACCATATATTTT
CANSITGNTIYF